This T cell receptor beta chain was identified during a study of cytomegalovirus exposure and HLA in healthy donors. Study observations and caveats: In a later analysis, at a false discovery rate of 0.05, under 20,000 TCR beta sequences matched HLA alleles. V- and J-gene trimming in TCR beta was tied to a missense DCLRE1C variant by an analysis performed later.

Use of 60 Vbeta and 13 Jbeta primers characterized the PCR. Method: immunoSEQ multiplex PCR; TCRdb's copy keeps in-frame clones and lacks some. In the table there are 150,000 to 200,000 clones, 65% to 85% of which are singletons. V dropped 4 bases and J dropped 4; count of bases not matched to a gene: 10. This CDR3 spans 14 amino acids. CDR1 is GTSNPN and CDR2 is SVGIG in the germline V gene (reference sequence). Nominally healthy donors provided the samples, though records likely missed some immune exposures. On this clone itself: The target antigen is unknown.

The source material was PBMCs. The chain recombines TRBV30 with TRBJ2-7, with TRBD2 matching over 7 bases. The sequence derives from a man aged 45 to 65 in good health and CMV-seropositive. The CDR3 sequence: CAWIPGGVGYEQYF. CDR3 sequence (DNA): TGTGCCTGGATACCTGGGGGGGTCGGTTACGAGCAGTACTTC.